This T cell receptor (beta chain) is from a study of Ad26.COV2.S vaccination and SARS-CoV-2 variants. Study at large: The donor belonged to the COV1001 Ad26.COV2.S trial arm. By the intramuscular route, Ad26.COV2.S was given once, or twice 56 days apart.

Treatment specified: around 19 received Ad26.COV2.S at low or high dose, single or two shots; several received placebo; per-sample allocation not given. The samples were gathered on day 63 after the first injection of vaccine or placebo. Profiled with immunoSEQ multiplex PCR; TCRdb holds only in-frame clones, not every one. The sample comprises some 390,000 clones, 89% of which are singletons, and 1.5% to 2% rests with the top ten. The CDR3 has 15 residues. V lost 8 bases, J lost 3 bases, and 12 bases stayed unmatched. Per the germline V gene, CDR1 is MNHEY and CDR2 is SVGAGI. The chain joins TRBV6-5 to TRBJ2-7, with 8 bases identical to TRBD1. The receptor's source is a person between 18 and 65 years old who received the Ad26.COV2.S COVID-19 vaccine or a placebo. The sequenced sample was peripheral blood, obtained in a trial of Ad26.COV2.S vaccine versus placebo. CDR3 DNA sequence: TGTGCCAGCGACCCGGAGGGGACAGGACTCTACGAGCAGTACTTC. Translating gives CASDPEGTGLYEQYF.